The rows below give T cell receptor beta chains drawn from one sample of a study of cytomegalovirus exposure and HLA in healthy donors. Only in-frame clones appear in the TCRdb table, and some are missing; sequencing was by immunoSEQ multiplex PCR. Of around 110,000 clones listed, roughly three quarters are singletons. The sequenced material came from PBMCs. The receptors here all came from a woman younger than 30 in good health and CMV-seropositive. Each CDR3 is given with its conserved first and last residue. A D gene is named only where the DNA matches it firmly. The size field is filled for only some rows; it gives once, few, many or a size class.

cdr3_length,v_call,d_call,j_call,clone_size,cdr3_aa,cdr3_nt
17,TRBV27,-,TRBJ2-2,-,CASSSPLLRELGGELFF,TGTGCCAGCAGTTCTCCCCTTTTGAGGGAGTTAGGCGGGGAGCTGTTTTTT
14,TRBV5-1,TRBD1,TRBJ1-4,-,CASSPGQGNEKLFF,TGCGCCAGCAGCCCGGGACAGGGAAATGAAAAACTGTTTTTT
13,TRBV6-5,-,TRBJ2-2,-,CASRVDSTGELFF,TGTGCCAGCAGGGTGGACAGCACCGGGGAGCTGTTTTTT
15,TRBV5-6,-,TRBJ1-1,few,CASSLGGEWSTEAFF,TGTGCCAGCAGCCTCGGGGGGGAGTGGTCCACTGAAGCTTTCTTT
17,TRBV30,TRBD1,TRBJ2-2,-,CAWVKLFDRGSTGELFF,TGTGCCTGGGTAAAATTGTTCGACAGGGGAAGCACCGGGGAGCTGTTTTTT
13,TRBV19,-,TRBJ1-4,-,CASRNRENEKLFF,TGTGCCAGTAGAAACAGGGAAAATGAAAAACTGTTTTTT
15,TRBV21-1,-,TRBJ2-7,-,CASSKAETGSYEQYF,TGTGCCAGCAGCAAAGCGGAGACGGGCTCCTACGAGCAGTACTTC
13,TRBV29-1,TRBD1,TRBJ1-2,-,CSARDRGPYGYTF,TGCAGCGCAAGGGACAGGGGGCCCTATGGCTACACCTTC
13,TRBV6-5,TRBD1,TRBJ1-5,-,CASRPGTGELQHF,TGTGCCAGCAGACCCGGGACAGGGGAGCTCCAGCATTTT
12,TRBV30,-,TRBJ2-7,-,CAWAGEGYEQYF,TGTGCCTGGGCAGGGGAAGGCTACGAGCAGTACTTC
14,TRBV6-1,TRBD1,TRBJ1-4,few,CASSDRTGQEKLFF,TGTGCCAGCAGTGACCGGACAGGGCAGGAAAAACTGTTTTTT
12,TRBV5-6,-,TRBJ2-7,-,CASSFQVDEQYF,TGTGCCAGCAGCTTCCAGGTCGACGAGCAGTACTTC
14,TRBV6-5,-,TRBJ1-2,-,CASSYRTGLGGYTF,TGTGCCAGCAGTTACCGTACAGGGCTCGGCGGCTACACCTTC
18,TRBV4-1,TRBD2,TRBJ2-3,-,CASSQDREGFSSTDTQYF,TGCGCCAGCAGCCAAGATCGGGAGGGATTTTCTAGCACAGATACGCAGTATTTT
14,TRBV9,-,TRBJ1-1,-,CASAEGGGYTEAFF,TGTGCCAGCGCCGAAGGGGGGGGGTACACTGAAGCTTTCTTT
14,TRBV9,TRBD1,TRBJ1-2,-,CASSPQTGTYGYTF,TGTGCCAGCAGCCCCCAGACAGGGACCTATGGCTACACCTTC
12,TRBV5-6,-,TRBJ2-7,-,CASGREEYEQYF,TGTGCCAGTGGCAGGGAGGAGTACGAGCAGTACTTC
14,TRBV5-1,-,TRBJ1-1,-,CASSPNRRNTEAFF,TGCGCCAGCAGCCCAAATCGGAGGAACACTGAAGCTTTCTTT
15,TRBV5-6,TRBD2,TRBJ2-5,-,CASSKFGGSRETQYF,TGTGCCAGCAGTAAGTTCGGGGGGTCCCGGGAGACCCAGTACTTC
11,TRBV19,-,TRBJ1-1,-,CASSTGPRAFF,TGTGCCAGTAGTACAGGCCCCAGGGCTTTCTTT
14,TRBV30,-,TRBJ2-1,-,CAWSRGRPNNEQFF,TGTGCCTGGAGTCGGGGGAGGCCGAACAATGAGCAGTTCTTC
14,TRBV15,-,TRBJ1-4,-,CATSRQITNEKLFF,TGTGCCACCAGTAGACAGATAACTAATGAAAAACTGTTTTTT
16,TRBV5-1,TRBD2,TRBJ2-7,few,CASSLGPAGGSYEQYF,TGCGCCAGCAGCTTGGGCCCAGCGGGAGGCTCCTACGAGCAGTACTTC
16,TRBV5-1,TRBD1,TRBJ1-4,-,CASSFKTGGEDEKLFF,TGCGCCAGCAGCTTTAAGACAGGGGGCGAGGATGAAAAACTGTTTTTT
15,TRBV6-1,-,TRBJ1-2,few,CASSDSPTPNYGYTF,TGTGCCAGCAGTGATTCTCCGACACCGAACTATGGCTACACCTTC
15,TRBV28,TRBD2,TRBJ2-5,-,CASSMSGSYGETQYF,TGTGCCAGCAGTATGAGCGGGAGTTACGGAGAGACCCAGTACTTC
14,TRBV27,-,TRBJ1-2,-,CASSFNSANYGYTF,TGTGCCAGCAGTTTCAACAGTGCTAACTATGGCTACACCTTC
14,TRBV6-5,TRBD1,TRBJ1-1,-,CASSLQGTNTEAFF,TGTGCCAGCAGTTTACAGGGGACGAACACTGAAGCTTTCTTT
14,TRBV6-5,-,TRBJ1-4,-,CASKDRHPNEKLFF,TGTGCCAGCAAGGATAGACATCCTAATGAAAAACTGTTTTTT
12,TRBV10-2,-,TRBJ2-1,-,CASSPGGSEQFF,TGCGCCAGCAGCCCTGGGGGGTCGGAGCAGTTCTTC
15,TRBV28,-,TRBJ2-7,-,CASSLAGGQLYEQYF,TGTGCCAGCAGTTTGGCCGGGGGGCAGCTCTACGAGCAGTACTTC
14,TRBV5-1,-,TRBJ2-7,-,CASSLEFRGYEQYF,TGCGCCAGCAGCTTGGAGTTTAGGGGGTACGAGCAGTACTTC
13,TRBV7-9,-,TRBJ1-1,-,CASSLKADSGAFF,TGTGCCAGCAGCTTAAAAGCCGACTCTGGGGCTTTCTTT
15,TRBV11-2,TRBD2,TRBJ2-2,-,CASTPTSGSREELFF,TGTGCCAGCACCCCAACTAGCGGGAGTCGGGAGGAGCTGTTTTTT
14,TRBV7-2,TRBD1,TRBJ2-7,-,CASRPTGGGYEQYF,TGTGCCAGCAGACCAACAGGGGGCGGATACGAGCAGTACTTC
16,TRBV10-1,TRBD1,TRBJ2-2,-,CASSLGQGAGTGELFF,TGCGCCAGCAGCCTAGGACAGGGGGCTGGCACCGGGGAGCTGTTTTTT
17,TRBV4-1,TRBD1,TRBJ2-2,-,CASSQGSGGANTGELFF,TGCGCCAGCAGCCAAGGATCAGGGGGCGCGAACACCGGGGAGCTGTTTTTT
14,TRBV27,TRBD1,TRBJ1-2,-,CASSNWDSLNGYTF,TGTGCCAGCAGTAATTGGGACAGTCTCAACGGCTACACCTTC
13,TRBV19,-,TRBJ1-2,few,CASSDRQIRGYTF,TGTGCCAGTAGCGACCGACAGATCAGAGGCTACACCTTC
16,TRBV2,-,TRBJ2-3,-,CASSDPLGGKGDTQYF,TGTGCCAGCAGCGACCCGTTAGGGGGTAAGGGAGATACGCAGTATTTT
13,TRBV14,TRBD1,TRBJ1-2,once,CASRLQGAIGYTF,TGTGCCAGCAGACTACAGGGGGCCATAGGCTACACCTTC
14,TRBV2,TRBD1,TRBJ1-5,-,CASSGTGGEQPQHF,TGTGCCAGCAGTGGGACAGGGGGCGAACAGCCCCAGCATTTT
16,TRBV4-1,-,TRBJ1-2,-,CASSRIQEISSYGYTF,TGCGCCAGCAGCCGGATCCAGGAAATTTCCTCCTATGGCTACACCTTC
18,TRBV4-1,TRBD2,TRBJ2-5,few,CASSRTFEPLAGVETQYF,TGCGCCAGCAGCCGAACGTTTGAGCCACTAGCGGGAGTTGAGACCCAGTACTTC
12,TRBV30,-,TRBJ2-5,-,CAWSPEKETQYF,TGTGCCTGGAGTCCCGAGAAAGAGACCCAGTACTTC
14,TRBV5-6,TRBD1,TRBJ2-5,few,CASTLTGGLETQYF,TGTGCCAGCACCCTTACAGGGGGTTTAGAGACCCAGTACTTC
10,TRBV29-1,TRBD1,TRBJ1-1,-,CSVTGGRAFF,TGCAGCGTTACAGGGGGCCGAGCTTTCTTT
18,TRBV7-9,-,TRBJ1-3,-,CSSRIRGGTFRSGNTIYF,TGTTCCAGCAGAATTAGGGGGGGGACATTTCGCTCTGGAAACACCATATATTTT
14,TRBV19,-,TRBJ1-1,-,CASSRLPGDTEAFF,TGTGCCAGTAGTCGACTTCCGGGGGACACTGAAGCTTTCTTT
15,TRBV5-1,-,TRBJ2-6,few,CASSRGMAGANVLTF,TGCGCCAGCAGCAGAGGGATGGCTGGGGCCAACGTCCTGACTTTC
15,TRBV7-3,-,TRBJ2-2,-,CASSAVGLVTGELFF,TGTGCCAGCAGCGCCGTGGGACTCGTCACCGGGGAGCTGTTTTTT
15,TRBV13,-,TRBJ2-7,-,CASSAFGATAYEQYF,TGTGCCAGCAGCGCATTCGGTGCGACTGCCTACGAGCAGTACTTC
15,TRBV27,TRBD2,TRBJ2-7,few,CASSLKGLDYYEQYF,TGTGCCAGCAGTTTAAAAGGACTAGATTACTACGAGCAGTACTTC
17,TRBV7-6,TRBD1,TRBJ2-2,-,CASSLWDRATNTGELFF,TGTGCCAGCAGCCTTTGGGACAGGGCGACGAACACCGGGGAGCTGTTTTTT
15,TRBV11-2,TRBD1,TRBJ2-7,-,CASSAQDRGSYEQYF,TGTGCCAGCAGCGCCCAAGACAGGGGGTCCTACGAGCAGTACTTC